Listed below are T cell receptor beta chains from one sample, sequenced in a study of identifying expanded T cells in peripheral blood. Libraries were prepared by immunoSEQ multiplex PCR; TCRdb keeps only in-frame clonotypes and omits some of them. The repertoire consists of 85,000 to 95,000 clones, with about nine tenths occurring once and the leading ten covering 3.5% to 4.5%. The source material was blood. These receptors were collected from a person aged 18-70 years in good health. CDR3s include the opening cysteine and the closing phenylalanine or tryptophan. A D gene is named only where the DNA matches it firmly. Expanded clones get a size class; other rows say once, few or many, or leave the size out.

d_gene	j_gene	abundance	v_gene	CDR3aa	CDR3nt
NA	TRBJ1-2	once	TRBV27	CASSLRGPNYGYTF	TGTGCCAGCAGTTTGCGGGGGCCGAACTATGGCTACACCTTC
TRBD2	TRBJ2-7	NA	TRBV14	CASSQGVGGRAYEQYF	TGTGCCAGCAGCCAAGGGGTAGGCGGGAGGGCCTACGAGCAGTACTTC
TRBD1	TRBJ1-2	few	TRBV30	CAWSPGQAGGYTF	TGTGCCTGGAGCCCGGGACAGGCAGGAGGCTACACCTTC
TRBD2	TRBJ2-5	NA	TRBV19	CASSIVGTSGQETQYF	TGTGCCAGTAGTATAGTCGGGACTAGCGGCCAAGAGACCCAGTACTTC
TRBD2	TRBJ2-1	NA	TRBV5-1	CASSLVPAGGLNEQFF	TGCGCCAGCAGCTTGGTTCCAGCGGGGGGGTTGAATGAGCAGTTCTTC
TRBD2	TRBJ2-7	NA	TRBV27	CASSLLTSGGGSYEQYF	TGTGCCAGCAGTTTATTGACTAGCGGGGGGGGGTCCTACGAGCAGTACTTC
TRBD2	TRBJ2-2	NA	TRBV15	CATSREGGRAGELFF	TGTGCCACCAGCAGAGAAGGTGGGAGGGCCGGGGAGCTGTTTTTT
NA	TRBJ2-1	NA	TRBV14	CASSQVTVGVEQFF	TGTGCCAGCAGCCAAGTTACAGTGGGCGTAGAGCAGTTCTTC
TRBD1	TRBJ1-5	few	TRBV18	CASSPTGGESNQPQHF	TGTGCCAGCTCTCCTACAGGGGGCGAGAGCAATCAGCCCCAGCATTTT
NA	TRBJ1-1	NA	TRBV4-3	CASSQVRRYTEAFF	TGCGCCAGCAGCCAAGTTAGGCGGTACACTGAAGCTTTCTTT
NA	TRBJ2-7	NA	TRBV30	CAWSALMDEQYF	TGTGCCTGGAGTGCCCTCATGGACGAGCAGTACTTC
NA	TRBJ1-1	NA	TRBV18	CASLYNPQGNTEAFF	TGTGCCAGCCTATACAACCCCCAGGGGAACACTGAAGCTTTCTTT
TRBD1	TRBJ2-7	NA	TRBV28	CASSLETTGYSKYEQYF	TGTGCCAGCAGTTTAGAAACGACAGGGTATAGTAAGTACGAGCAGTACTTC
TRBD1	TRBJ2-7	NA	TRBV30	CACSRDRSYEQYF	TGTGCCTGTTCCCGGGACAGGTCCTACGAGCAGTACTTC
NA	TRBJ2-3	NA	TRBV4-2	CASSQEGRPTDTQYF	TGTGCCAGCAGCCAAGAGGGCAGGCCCACAGATACGCAGTATTTT
NA	TRBJ1-6	once	TRBV11-2	CASSFTDSPLHF	TGTGCCAGCAGCTTTACTGATTCACCCCTCCACTTT
TRBD2	TRBJ2-1	NA	TRBV29-1	CSVGLAVDYNEQFF	TGCAGCGTTGGACTAGCAGTAGACTACAATGAGCAGTTCTTC
NA	TRBJ2-7	NA	TRBV11-2	CASSPGSAGPGEQYF	TGTGCCAGCAGCCCTGGCTCCGCAGGGCCAGGGGAGCAGTACTTC
TRBD1	TRBJ2-7	NA	TRBV9	CASSPRQGTYEQYF	TGTGCCAGCAGCCCCCGACAGGGTACCTACGAGCAGTACTTC
NA	TRBJ1-2	NA	TRBV9	CASSVGAISYGYTF	TGTGCCAGCAGCGTAGGGGCCATCTCGTATGGCTACACCTTC
TRBD1	TRBJ2-1	NA	TRBV28	CASSFIGTEYNEQFF	TGTGCCAGCAGTTTTATCGGGACAGAGTACAATGAGCAGTTCTTC
NA	TRBJ1-5	few	TRBV27	CASSSDLIQPQHF	TGTGCCAGCAGTAGTGACCTTATACAGCCCCAGCATTTT
NA	TRBJ1-4	NA	TRBV5-4	CASSLARNGANEKLFF	TGTGCCAGCAGCTTGGCTCGAAACGGGGCTAATGAAAAACTGTTTTTT
NA	TRBJ1-4	NA	TRBV19	CASSWGRGEKLFF	TGTGCCAGTAGTTGGGGGCGAGGAGAAAAACTGTTTTTT
NA	TRBJ2-1	NA	TRBV5-1	CASSEKNYNEQFF	TGCGCCAGCAGCGAAAAGAACTACAATGAGCAGTTCTTC
TRBD1	TRBJ2-7	NA	TRBV5-1	CASRSRDRAPEQYF	TGCGCCAGCAGGTCCCGGGACAGGGCCCCCGAGCAGTACTTC
NA	TRBJ1-5	few	TRBV6-5	CASTIQEHQPQHF	TGTGCCAGCACCATACAGGAACATCAGCCCCAGCATTTT
NA	TRBJ1-5	NA	TRBV27	CASSQGSDQPQHF	TGTGCCAGCAGCCAGGGGTCGGATCAGCCCCAGCATTTT
TRBD1	TRBJ2-3	NA	TRBV6-1	CASRRTGQGTDTQYF	TGTGCCAGCAGGAGGACGGGACAGGGTACAGATACGCAGTATTTT
NA	TRBJ1-5	NA	TRBV19	CASGLYSNQPQHF	TGTGCCAGCGGGCTTTATAGCAATCAGCCCCAGCATTTT
NA	TRBJ1-1	NA	TRBV29-1	CSGDRGGDTEAFF	TGCAGCGGCGATAGGGGGGGGGACACTGAAGCTTTCTTT
TRBD1	TRBJ1-5	few	TRBV19	CASSGTGGNQPQHF	TGTGCCAGTAGTGGGACAGGGGGCAATCAGCCCCAGCATTTT